One sample yielded the 27 T cell receptor beta chains listed below, sequenced in a study of T cell responses to AZD1222 COVID-19 vaccine (dated by TCRdb to about 2021). Preparation of the library involved the immunoSEQ multiplex PCR assay. The source is immuneACCESS, and TCRdb retained only in-frame sequences with V and J called. Part of the clones is not carried over; for the studies checked, unresolved V genes explain less than half of this, and the remainder is unexplained. This sample gives roughly 44,000 clones in total; approximately 86% of them show up just once. The ten largest clones capture about 50% of the sample. This specimen's time point label, interpreted: baseline before first vaccination. Sample: peripheral blood, taken on day 0 of AZD1222 vaccination. All receptors derive from an adult in good health.

The chain combines TRBV27 with TRBJ2-2; 11 nucleotides align to TRBD1. After removal of 4 bases from V and 5 bases from J, the junction contained 3 bases not matched to a gene. From germline, CDR1 is MNHEY and CDR2 SMNVEV (reference sequence). This CDR3 comprises 15 residues. This CDR3 is CASSSGQGVTGELFF. The CDR3 DNA is TGTGCCAGCAGTTCGGGACAGGGGGTGACCGGGGAGCTGTTTTTT.

The V and J genes are TRBV28 and TRBJ2-7; 7 bases align to TRBD2. V dropped 5 bases and J dropped 2; count of bases not matched to a gene: 6. This CDR3 is 14 amino acids long. The V gene's germline CDR1 is MDHEN and CDR2 SYDVKM. In DNA, the CDR3 is TGTGCCAGCAGTAGATCTAGCGGTACCTACGAGCAGTACTTC. This translates into CASSRSSGTYEQYF.

This clone was seen a single time. This sequence joins TRBV7-9 and TRBJ2-2; 12 nucleotides align to TRBD2. The CDR3 totals 16 residues. The V gene's germline CDR1 is SEHNR and CDR2 FQNEAQ (reference sequence). V lost 3 bases to trimming and J lost 8 bases; unmatched junction nucleotides: 7. CDR3 sequence: CASSFGLAGSTGELFF. The DNA for the CDR3 is TGTGCCAGCAGCTTCGGACTAGCGGGATCAACGGGGGAGCTGTTTTTT. The entire variable domain, with the rest obtained from reference TRBV7-9 and TRBJ2-2, is as follows: DTGVSQNPRHKITKRGQNVTFRCDPISEHNRLYWYRQTLGQGPEFLTYFQNEAQLEKSRLLSDRFSAERPKGSFSTLEIQRTEQGDSAMYLCASSFGLAGSTGELFFGEGSRLTVL.

The chain employs TRBV30 and TRBJ1-1, with no clear D. V was shortened by 2 bases and J by 0 bases, with 7 bases between the two germline ends. The CDR3 has 13 amino acids. Germline V CDR1 and CDR2: GTSNPN, SVGIG (reference sequence). The CDR3 DNA follows: TGTGCCTGGAGTTCTGGGCTGAACACTGAAGCTTTCTTT. This sequence encodes CAWSSGLNTEAFF.

This sequence joins TRBV7-6 and TRBJ2-2; D gene uncertain. Germline CDR1 is SGHVS and CDR2 is FNYEAQ. V dropped 5 bases and J dropped 4 bases, with 5 bases sitting between them. The CDR3 is 12 amino acids. The CDR3: CASSTFTGELFF. In DNA, the CDR3 is TGTGCCAGCAGCACTTTCACCGGGGAGCTGTTTTTT. Full variable domain (missing parts from reference TRBV7-6 and TRBJ2-2): GAGVSQSPRYKVTKRGQDVALRCDPISGHVSLYWYRQALGQGPEFLTYFNYEAQQDKSGLPNDRFSAERPEGSISTLTIQRTEQRDSAMYRCASSTFTGELFFGEGSRLTVL.

The gene calls are TRBV6-2 or TRBV6-3 and TRBJ2-5, with D tentatively TRBD1 (6 bases). The CDR3 covers 18 residues. The V gene's germline CDR1 is MNHEY and CDR2 SVGEGT. Between the trimmed V and J ends, which lost 0 bases and 1 base, there was a span of 18 bases. The CDR3 loop is CASSYSIDQGRVQETQYF. The CDR3 bases are TGTGCCAGCAGTTACTCGATCGACCAGGGGCGCGTCCAAGAGACCCAGTACTTC.

The CDR3 is CASTRPGANEKLFF. Written as DNA, the CDR3 is TGTGCCAGTACCAGACCCGGGGCTAATGAAAAACTGTTTTTT. V gene TRBV19 combines with J gene TRBJ1-4; D gene ambiguous. The CDR3 sequence is 14 residues long. V was pared by 7 bases and J by 3 bases, with 12 bases between. Germline lookup yields CDR1 LNHDA and CDR2 SQIVND (reference sequence).

The chain is built from TRBV10-3 and TRBJ2-1; D not certain. V lost 4 bases, J lost 5 bases, and 15 bases lay in between. The CDR3 consists of 15 residues. Germline assignment: CDR1 ENHRY and CDR2 SYGVKD. As DNA, the CDR3 is TGTGCCATCAGTGGAGGCCTAGGACCGAACAATGAGCAGTTCTTC. It yields the protein CAISGGLGPNNEQFF.

The CDR3 is CASSPPNQDRGRGTQYF. CDR3 in DNA: TGTGCCAGCAGCCCGCCTAACCAGGACAGGGGGCGCGGGACCCAGTACTTC. This chain links TRBV3-1 (or the pseudogene TRBV3-2) with TRBJ2-5; 11 bases line up with TRBD1. The germline V gene has CDR1 LGHDT and CDR2 YNNKEL (reference sequence). The trim removed 4 bases at V and 7 bases at J, leaving 14 bases unmatched. The CDR3 spans 17 residues.

The V gene is TRBV28, the J gene TRBJ2-7; D is undetermined. CDR3 length: 13 residues. V lost 8 bases and J lost 7, with 18 bases in between. Germline V gives CDR1 MDHEN, CDR2 SYDVKM. The CDR3, as DNA: TGTGCCAGCCGACTCCCGGCCGGATGGGAGCAGTACTTC. Its translation is CASRLPAGWEQYF. Based on the CDR3 plus reference TRBV28 and TRBJ2-7, the full variable domain is DVKVTQSSRYLVKRTGEKVFLECVQDMDHENMFWYRQDPGLGLRLIYFSYDVKMKEKGDIPEGYSVSREKKERFSLILESASTNQTSMYLCASRLPAGWEQYFGPGTRLTVT.

The chain has TRBV5-1 and TRBJ2-1, with 10 bases aligning to TRBD1. Losses at the gene ends were 1 base for V and 9 bases for J; bases not matched to a gene: 4. The germline V gene encodes CDR1 SGHRS and CDR2 YFSETQ. The CDR3 consists of 14 residues. CDR3: CASSLRQGAGEQFF. CDR3 bases: TGCGCCAGCAGCTTGCGACAGGGGGCCGGTGAGCAGTTCTTC. Filled out from reference TRBV5-1 and TRBJ2-1, the complete variable domain reads KAGVTQTPRYLIKTRGQQVTLSCSPISGHRSVSWYQQTPGQGLQFLFEYFSETQRNKGNFPGRFSGRQFSNSRSEMNVSTLELGDSALYLCASSLRQGAGEQFFGPGTRLTVL.

The V call is TRBV19, the J call TRBJ2-7; D gene uncertain. V shed 1 base and J shed 3 bases, with 10 bases lying between them. Germline CDR1 and CDR2: LNHDA and SQIVND (reference sequence). CDR3 length equals 14 residues. The CDR3 DNA is TGTGCCAGTAGTATAGGGTTTTCGGGCTACGAGCAGTACTTC. This codes for CASSIGFSGYEQYF.

The J gene is TRBJ1-2, the V gene TRBV5-4; D might be TRBD1 (5 bases). Germline-derived CDR1 and CDR2 are SGHNT and YYREEE (reference sequence). V was trimmed by 4 bases and J by 5 bases, leaving 12 bases between them. CDR3 length equals 13 residues. The CDR3 reads CASSATWGYGYTF. In DNA, the CDR3 is TGTGCCAGCAGCGCCACGTGGGGGTATGGCTACACCTTC.

In DNA form, the CDR3 reads TGTGCCAGCACCCCGGACAGCCCCAACTCTGGAAACACCATATATTTT. Translating gives CASTPDSPNSGNTIYF. The chain combines TRBV2 with TRBJ1-3; D is possibly TRBD1 (6 bases). The CDR3 runs 16 residues. Germline V CDR1 and CDR2: SNHLY, FYNNEI. Deletions cut 7 bases from V and 0 bases from J, with 16 bases between.

This clone has a handful of counts. The V call is TRBV7-9, the J call TRBJ2-1, with 12 bases lining up with TRBD1. V was clipped by 5 bases and J by 7 bases; unmatched bases: 9. The CDR3 is 16 amino acids. Germline assignment: CDR1 SEHNR and CDR2 FQNEAQ (reference sequence). The CDR3 reads CASSPGTGGTSNEQFF. DNA of the CDR3: TGTGCCAGCAGCCCGGGGACAGGGGGCACTAGTAATGAGCAGTTCTTC.

The J gene is TRBJ2-7, the V gene TRBV27; a possible D gene is TRBD1 (6 bases). Between the trimmed V and J ends, which lost 4 bases and 2 bases, there was a span of 12 bases. The CDR3 is made up of 14 amino acids. Per germline, CDR1 MNHEY and CDR2 SMNVEV (reference sequence). The DNA for the CDR3 is TGTGCCAGCAGTTCCGGGACACTTCCCTACGAGCAGTACTTC. This translates into CASSSGTLPYEQYF.

The V and J genes are TRBV12-2 and TRBJ1-2. TRBV12-2 is a pseudogene. CDR3 length equals 15 residues. CDR3 nucleotide sequence: TGTGCAAGTCGCAGCTCGGGCGGGGTCCCCTATGGCTACACCTTC. It translates to CASRSSGGVPYGYTF.

This sequence joins TRBV2 and TRBJ2-7, with D possibly being TRBD2 (5 bases). The CDR3 totals 14 residues. The V end lost 5 bases, the J end lost 4 bases, and 15 bases lay between the germline ends. Germline CDR1 SNHLY, CDR2 FYNNEI. The CDR3 is CASSPPGNLYEQYF. The CDR3 coding sequence is TGTGCCAGCAGTCCCCCGGGGAATTTATACGAGCAGTACTTC.

This clone was picked up a small number of times. This chain connects TRBV2 to TRBJ1-2; D is unclear. V was clipped by 6 bases and J by 4 bases, with 12 bases between them. Germline loops: CDR1 SNHLY, CDR2 FYNNEI. The CDR3 has 13 amino acids. DNA of the CDR3: TGTGCCAGCAGCTCCCAGTCGATCTATGGCTACACCTTC. Its translation is CASSSQSIYGYTF.

V is TRBV12-3 or TRBV12-4 and J is TRBJ1-3, with D tentatively TRBD1 (5 bases). V was clipped by 2 bases and J by 8 bases, with 7 bases between them. The CDR3 contains 12 residues. CDR3 in amino acids: CASSLTGDTIYF. CDR3 coding DNA: TGTGCCAGCAGTTTAACGGGGGACACCATATATTTT.

DNA for the CDR3: TGCGCCAGCAGCTTGGCCGGGACAGGGGATAAAATGTCACCCCTCCACTTT. Amino acid sequence: CASSLAGTGDKMSPLHF. The chain joins TRBV5-1 to TRBJ1-6; TRBD1 agrees at 10 bases. The CDR3 consists of 17 residues. Germline V lookup: CDR1 SGHRS, CDR2 YFSETQ. Germline trimming cut 0 bases from V and 10 bases from J; bases unmatched to any gene: 10.

This clone has just a few counts. The V and J genes are TRBV28 and TRBJ1-1, with a tentative D call TRBD1 (6 bases). The CDR3 is 14 amino acids. CDR1 and CDR2 from the germline V gene are MDHEN and SYDVKM. V dropped 5 bases and J dropped 4 bases, with 14 bases sitting between them. The CDR3 nucleotides read TGTGCCAGCAGTCAGGACAGTGGGGTCACTGAAGCTTTCTTT. It specifies CASSQDSGVTEAFF. Together with reference TRBV28 and TRBJ1-1, the CDR3 gives the full variable domain: DVKVTQSSRYLVKRTGEKVFLECVQDMDHENMFWYRQDPGLGLRLIYFSYDVKMKEKGDIPEGYSVSREKKERFSLILESASTNQTSMYLCASSQDSGVTEAFFGQGTRLTVV.

The chain links TRBV6-6 to TRBJ2-7; 14 bases are shared with TRBD2. Germline V lookup: CDR1 MNHNY, CDR2 SVGAGI (reference sequence). The V gene end was trimmed by 5 bases and the J gene end by 3 bases; junction bases not matched to a gene: 3. The CDR3 has 15 amino acids. The CDR3 sequence is CASSAGLAGDYEQYF. The CDR3 DNA reads TGTGCCAGCAGTGCGGGACTAGCGGGAGACTACGAGCAGTACTTC.

The chain combines TRBV15 with TRBJ2-1, with a possible D match to TRBD2 (6 bases). The CDR3 length is 15 residues. Trimming cost V 0 bases and J 2 bases, with 8 bases left between them. CDR1 and CDR2 (germline): LNHNV, YYDKDF (reference sequence). In nucleotides, the CDR3 is TGTGCCACCAGCAGAGAGCTAGCGACCTACAATGAGCAGTTCTTC. Translation gives CATSRELATYNEQFF. The entire variable domain, with the rest obtained from reference TRBV15 and TRBJ2-1, is as follows: DAMVIQNPRYQVTQFGKPVTLSCSQTLNHNVMYWYQQKSSQAPKLLFHYYDKDFNNEADTPDNFQSRRPNTSFCFLDIRSPGLGDTAMYLCATSRELATYNEQFFGPGTRLTVL.

V and J are TRBV9 and TRBJ2-7, with 8 nucleotides matching TRBD2. This CDR3 is 16 amino acids long. The J segment lost 0 bases and the V segment lost 0 bases, leaving 5 bases of the junction unmatched. Looked up from germline, CDR1 is SGDLS and CDR2 is YYNGEE. The CDR3 bases are TGTGCCAGCAGCGTAGGGCCGACTAGCGTCTCCTACGAGCAGTACTTC. This translates into CASSVGPTSVSYEQYF.

This chain joins TRBV18 and TRBJ2-7; D is ambiguous. V was clipped by 6 bases and J by 9 bases, with 21 bases between them. The germline V gene encodes CDR1 KGHSH and CDR2 LQKENI. The CDR3 is made up of 14 amino acids. The CDR3 here is CASSPGSVSSWQYF. The CDR3 nucleotides are TGTGCCAGCTCTCCAGGCTCGGTCTCTTCATGGCAGTACTTC.

The V gene is TRBV28, the J gene TRBJ1-5; a possible D gene is TRBD1 (5 bases). This CDR3 has 15 amino acids. The V end was cut by 4 bases, the J end by 0 bases, with 10 bases between. Germline CDR1 reads MDHEN; CDR2 reads SYDVKM. The chain's CDR3 is CASSSLQASNQPQHF. The CDR3 DNA reads TGTGCCAGCAGTTCCCTACAGGCTAGCAATCAGCCCCAGCATTTT.